This note documents a single T cell receptor (beta chain) sequence. Here immunoSEQ multiplex PCR was the method, and the copy in TCRdb shows in-frame clones only, minus some. This sample yields around 69,000 clones, of which less than 95% are seen a single time; less than 2.5% belongs to the top ten. This sample is part of a study of T cell changes during pregnancy in multiple sclerosis. The germline V gene has CDR1 SGHNT and CDR2 YYREEE (reference sequence). The CDR3 is 14 amino acids. V gave up 4 bases and J gave up 1 base, with 10 bases separating them. The chain uses TRBV5-4 and TRBJ2-3; D might be TRBD2 (5 bases). Sequences were derived from peripheral blood, sampled in the second trimester of pregnancy. The source of this sequence is a female donor in good health, enrolled as a control in a pregnancy study. CDR3 region: CASSEMRGTDTQYF. The CDR3 bases are TGTGCCAGCAGCGAAATGAGGGGCACAGATACGCAGTATTTT. Full variable domain (remainder filled in from reference TRBV5-4 and TRBJ2-3): ETGVTQSPTHLIKTRGQQVTLRCSSQSGHNTVSWYQQALGQGPQFIFQYYREEENGRGNFPPRFSGLQFPNYSSELNVNALELDDSALYLCASSEMRGTDTQYFGPGTRLTVL.